The clone carrying this T cell receptor (beta chain) was seen ten or more times. Its target is not known. The CDR3 loop spans 17 amino acids. Trimming stripped 3 bases from V and 7 bases from J, with 22 bases between. This entry is derived from a study of T-cell reconstitution after alpha-beta-depleted transplantation in children. Study observations and caveats: From newly produced T cells came most of the T-cell counts and diversity one year after transplant. Surviving recipient T cells and thymic progenitors underlay high day-60 TCRbeta diversity in some patients.

The authors prepared the TCRbeta library with unique molecular identifiers. TCRdb recomputed calls from the PCR reads with MiXCR, one row per CDR3 protein. Of roughly 74,000 distinct CDR3 sequences detected, 15% to 20% appear once; the ten largest clones hold 45% to 55%. Here the sequenced sample was PBMCs, mostly from graft donor cells, taken 360 days after TCRalphabeta/CD19-depleted stem cell transplant. The receptor comes from a male patient aged 2 to 10 who had a stem cell transplant for acute lymphoblastic leukemia, so the T cells may come from the graft donor. The chain employs TRBV12-3 or TRBV12-4 and TRBJ2-1, with D perhaps assigned TRBD1 or TRBD2 (5 bases each). The CDR3 DNA follows: TGTGCCAGCAGTTTTTCTGAGGGTAAAGGGGTGATTAATGAGCAGTTCTTC. Its protein product is CASSFSEGKGVINEQFF.